Given below is one T cell receptor beta chain in context. Germline CDR1 SGHVS, CDR2 FQNEAQ. The CDR3 has 15 residues. Trimming pared 9 bases from V and 2 bases from J, leaving 17 bases between. This sample was included in a study of long-term antiretroviral therapy in people with HIV. Version v3.0 of the immunoSEQ assay ran at survey level. Assay used: immunoSEQ multiplex PCR; TCRdb lists only in-frame clones, some missing. In the table there are about 20,000 clones, about 86% of which are singletons. This chain links TRBV7-8 with TRBJ1-5; D is possibly TRBD1 (5 bases). The receptor's source is a man aged 60 to 69 with HIV. Sequenced material: unsorted PBMCs, taken 1.3 years after starting antiretroviral therapy. The CDR3 DNA reads as TGTGCCAGTAGCCAGGGAGGTTTTGGCAATCAGCCCCAGCATTTT. Translation: CASSQGGFGNQPQHF.